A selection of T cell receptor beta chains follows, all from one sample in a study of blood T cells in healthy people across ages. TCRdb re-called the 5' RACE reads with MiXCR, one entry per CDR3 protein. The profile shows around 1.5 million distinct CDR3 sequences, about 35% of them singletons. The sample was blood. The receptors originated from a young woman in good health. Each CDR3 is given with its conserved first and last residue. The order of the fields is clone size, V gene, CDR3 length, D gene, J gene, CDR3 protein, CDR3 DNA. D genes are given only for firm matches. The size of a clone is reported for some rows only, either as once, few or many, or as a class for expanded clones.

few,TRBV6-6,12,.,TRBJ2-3,CASSAGRYVQYF,TGTGCCAGCAGCGCCGGCCGTTATGTGCAGTATTTT
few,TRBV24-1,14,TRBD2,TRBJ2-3,CATSEAGVADTQYF,TGTGCCACCAGTGAAGCGGGAGTGGCAGATACGCAGTATTTT
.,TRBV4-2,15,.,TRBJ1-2,CASSQRVGGHYGYTF,TGTGCCAGCAGCCAAAGGGTTGGGGGCCACTATGGCTACACCTTC
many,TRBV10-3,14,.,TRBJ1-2,CAISEPPGLGGYTF,TGTGCCATCAGTGAGCCTCCTGGCTTAGGAGGCTACACCTTC
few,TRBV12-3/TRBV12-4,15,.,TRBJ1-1,CASSLEGTLNTEAFF,TGTGCCAGCAGTTTAGAGGGGACCTTGAACACTGAAGCTTTCTTT
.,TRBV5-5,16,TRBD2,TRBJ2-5,CASSLGASGGQETQYF,TGTGCCAGCAGCTTGGGCGCTAGCGGGGGCCAAGAGACCCAGTACTTC
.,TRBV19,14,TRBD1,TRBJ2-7,CASSIGTGDYEQYF,TGTGCCAGTAGTATAGGGACAGGGGACTACGAGCAGTACTTC
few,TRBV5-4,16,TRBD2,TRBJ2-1,CASSWLAGGVYNEQFF,TGTGCCAGCAGTTGGTTAGCGGGAGGTGTCTACAATGAGCAGTTCTTC
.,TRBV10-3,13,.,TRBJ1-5,CAISDRSNQPLHF,TGTGCCATCAGTGATCGTAGCAATCAGCCCCTGCATTTT
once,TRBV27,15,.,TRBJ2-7,CASSFGGPYSYEQYF,TGTGCCAGCAGTTTTGGAGGGCCGTACTCCTACGAGCAGTACTTC
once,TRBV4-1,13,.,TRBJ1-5,CASSQVVGQPQHF,TGCGCCAGCAGCCAAGTGGTGGGTCAGCCCCAGCATTTT
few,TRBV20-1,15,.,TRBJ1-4,CSATPWPGTNEKLFF,TGCAGTGCTACCCCCTGGCCGGGAACTAATGAAAAACTGTTTTTT
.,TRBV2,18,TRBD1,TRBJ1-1,CASSEAPKQGLMNTEAFF,TGTGCCAGCAGTGAAGCCCCTAAACAGGGGCTGATGAACACTGAAGCTTTCTTT
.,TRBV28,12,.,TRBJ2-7,CASSDMWDEQYF,TGTGCCAGCAGTGACATGTGGGACGAGCAGTACTTC
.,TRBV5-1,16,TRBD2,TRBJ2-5,CASSVPSAGVEETQYF,TGCGCCAGCAGCGTTCCCTCAGCGGGAGTAGAAGAGACCCAGTACTTC
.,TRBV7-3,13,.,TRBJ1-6,CASSLNDNSPLHF,TGTGCCAGCAGCTTAAACGATAATTCACCCCTCCACTTT
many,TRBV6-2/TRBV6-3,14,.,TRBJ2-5,CASHPLGVGETQYF,TGTGCCAGCCACCCCTTGGGGGTAGGAGAGACCCAGTACTTC
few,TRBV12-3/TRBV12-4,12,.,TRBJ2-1,CASSSVNNEQFF,TGTGCCAGCAGTTCGGTGAACAATGAGCAGTTCTTC
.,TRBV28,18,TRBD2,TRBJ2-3,CASSLSSGDPLSTDTQYF,TGTGCCAGCAGTTTATCTAGCGGGGATCCTTTGAGCACAGATACGCAGTATTTT
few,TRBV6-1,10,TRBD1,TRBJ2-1,CASSARGRFF,TGTGCCAGCAGTGCCAGGGGGCGGTTCTTC
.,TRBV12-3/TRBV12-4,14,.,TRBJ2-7,CASSIQPPPYEQYF,TGTGCCAGCAGCATCCAGCCACCTCCCTACGAGCAGTACTTC
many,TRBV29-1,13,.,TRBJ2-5,CSVEGGRQETQYF,TGCAGCGTTGAGGGGGGACGGCAAGAGACCCAGTACTTC
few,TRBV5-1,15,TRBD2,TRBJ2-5,CASSFIAGSEETQYF,TGCGCCAGCAGCTTTATAGCGGGTTCCGAAGAGACCCAGTACTTC
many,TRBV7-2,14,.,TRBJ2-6,CASSRNSGANVLTF,TGTGCCAGCAGTCGGAACTCTGGGGCCAACGTCCTGACTTTC
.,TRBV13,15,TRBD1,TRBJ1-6,CASTRTGGINSPLHF,TGTGCCAGCACACGGACAGGGGGTATTAATTCACCCCTCCACTTT
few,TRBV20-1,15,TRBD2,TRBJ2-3,CSARSLAGGTDTQYF,TGCAGTGCTAGATCCCTAGCGGGGGGCACAGATACGCAGTATTTT
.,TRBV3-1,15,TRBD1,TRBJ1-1,CASSSRQGARAEAFF,TGTGCCAGCAGCAGCCGACAGGGGGCGAGGGCTGAAGCTTTCTTT
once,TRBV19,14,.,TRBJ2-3,CASSMGLATDTQYF,TGTGCCAGTAGTATGGGCCTAGCAACAGATACGCAGTATTTT
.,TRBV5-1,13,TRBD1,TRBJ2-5,CASTQTGQETQYF,TGCGCCAGCACCCAGACAGGGCAAGAGACCCAGTACTTC
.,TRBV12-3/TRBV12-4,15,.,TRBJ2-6,CASSPQPSGANVLTF,TGTGCCAGCTCACCTCAACCCTCTGGGGCCAACGTCCTGACTTTC